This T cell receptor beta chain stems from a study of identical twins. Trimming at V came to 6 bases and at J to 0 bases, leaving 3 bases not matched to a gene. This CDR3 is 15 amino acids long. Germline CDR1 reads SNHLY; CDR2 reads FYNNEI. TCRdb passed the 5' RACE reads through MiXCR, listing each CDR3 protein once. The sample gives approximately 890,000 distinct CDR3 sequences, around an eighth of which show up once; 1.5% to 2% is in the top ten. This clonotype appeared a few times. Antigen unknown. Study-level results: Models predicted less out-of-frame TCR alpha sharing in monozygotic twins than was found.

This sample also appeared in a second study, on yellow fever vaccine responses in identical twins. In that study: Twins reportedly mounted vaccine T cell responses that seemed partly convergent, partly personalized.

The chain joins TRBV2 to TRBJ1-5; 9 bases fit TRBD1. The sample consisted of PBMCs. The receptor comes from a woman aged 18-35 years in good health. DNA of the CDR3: TGTGCCAGCAGACTGGACAGGGGTAGCAATCAGCCCCAGCATTTT. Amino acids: CASRLDRGSNQPQHF. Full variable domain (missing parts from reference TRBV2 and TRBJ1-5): EPEVTQTPSHQVTQMGQEVILRCVPISNHLYFYWYRQILGQKVEFLVSFYNNEISEKSEIFDDQFSVERPDGSNFTLKIRSTKLEDSAMYFCASRLDRGSNQPQHFGDGTRLSIL.